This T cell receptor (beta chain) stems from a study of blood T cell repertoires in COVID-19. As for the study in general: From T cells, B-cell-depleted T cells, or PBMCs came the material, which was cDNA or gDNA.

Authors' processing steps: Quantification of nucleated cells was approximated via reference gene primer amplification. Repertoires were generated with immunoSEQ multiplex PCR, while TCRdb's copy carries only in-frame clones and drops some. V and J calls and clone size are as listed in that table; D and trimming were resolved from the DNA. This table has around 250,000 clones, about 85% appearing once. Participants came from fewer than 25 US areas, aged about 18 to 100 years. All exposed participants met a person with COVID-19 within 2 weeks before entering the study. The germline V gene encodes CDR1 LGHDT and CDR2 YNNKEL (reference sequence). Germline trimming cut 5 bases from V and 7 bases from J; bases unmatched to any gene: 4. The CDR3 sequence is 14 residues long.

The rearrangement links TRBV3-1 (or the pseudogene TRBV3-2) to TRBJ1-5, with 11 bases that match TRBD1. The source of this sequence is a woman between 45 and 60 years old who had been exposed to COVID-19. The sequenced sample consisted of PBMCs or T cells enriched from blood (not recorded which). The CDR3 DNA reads TGTGCCAGCAGCGTCGGACAGGGGGCACAGCCCCAGCATTTT. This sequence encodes CASSVGQGAQPQHF.